Following are 27 T cell receptor beta chains from one sample sequenced in a study of shared clonotypes between healthy human individuals. TCRdb's table, derived via immunoSEQ multiplex PCR, lists solely in-frame clones and lacks some. The profile shows more than 2 million clones, approximately 96% of them singletons. Sequenced material: naive CD4+ T cells sorted from blood. Subset given: CD45RA+ positively selected. These receptors were collected from a man aged 18 to 29 in good health.

The J gene is TRBJ1-5, the V gene TRBV27, with TRBD1 matching 9 bases. The germline CDR1 and CDR2 sequences are MNHEY and SMNVEV (reference sequence). The CDR3 spans 15 residues. With V trimmed by 5 bases and J by 5 bases, 7 bases remained unmatched. The CDR3 is CASSPLQGAYQPQHF. CDR3 coding DNA: TGTGCCAGCAGTCCCCTACAGGGGGCATATCAGCCCCAGCATTTT.

This clone was seen a single time. V and J are TRBV29-1 and TRBJ2-3; D unresolved. Trimming removed 3 bases at V and 6 bases at J, with 7 bases between. CDR1 is SQVTM and CDR2 is ANQGSEA in the germline V gene. CDR3 length: 11 residues. As DNA, the CDR3 is TGCAGCGTTGATGCCGACGATACGCAGTATTTT. It codes for CSVDADDTQYF.

The V gene is TRBV7-2, the J gene TRBJ2-3, with 7 bases identical to TRBD1. V gave up 0 bases and J gave up 6 bases; unmatched junction bases: 6. Germline V gene data show CDR1 as SGHTA and CDR2 as FQGNSA. CDR3 length: 15 residues. In DNA form, the CDR3 reads TGTGCCAGCAGCTTAGCGGCGACAGGGCCGGATACGCAGTATTTT. Translation: CASSLAATGPDTQYF.

The genes are TRBV5-4 and TRBJ1-2, with D possibly matching TRBD1 (6 bases). CDR1 is SGHNT and CDR2 is YYREEE in the germline V gene (reference sequence). This CDR3 spans 13 amino acids. Trimming left V 1 base short and J 9 bases short, with 13 bases between. The CDR3 DNA reads TGTGCCAGCAGCTTGTTACAGGGCACGAGCTACACCTTC. This sequence encodes CASSLLQGTSYTF.

The rearrangement links TRBV7-2 to TRBJ2-7; D gene uncertain. The length of the CDR3 is 13 residues. Germline V gene data show CDR1 as SGHTA and CDR2 as FQGNSA. With 5 bases removed from V and 9 bases from J, the gap between germline ends came to 17 bases. CDR3 sequence reads: CASSNTQRFGQYF. The DNA of the CDR3 is TGTGCCAGCAGCAACACTCAGAGATTCGGGCAGTACTTC.

As regards this clone: Distinct nucleotide sequences in the sample also encode this CDR3. V is TRBV6-5 and J is TRBJ1-2; possibly TRBD1 for D (5 bases). The V gene lost 0 bases and the J gene lost 8 bases, with 10 bases spanning the gap. In germline, CDR1 is MNHEY, CDR2 SVGAGI. The CDR3 has 13 amino acids. CDR3 in amino acids: CASSYSGGSGYTF. For the CDR3, the DNA is TGTGCCAGCAGTTACTCGGGGGGGAGCGGCTACACCTTC.

V is TRBV9 and J is TRBJ2-3; D is uncertain. Germline values: CDR1 SGDLS, CDR2 YYNGEE. The CDR3 contains 16 residues. With 4 bases removed from V and 0 bases from J, the gap between germline ends came to 15 bases. The CDR3 nucleotides read TGTGCCAGCAGCCCGAAAGATACCGCGAGCACAGATACGCAGTATTTT. It is translated as CASSPKDTASTDTQYF.

The chain links TRBV30 to TRBJ2-2; tentatively, D is TRBD2 (6 bases). Germline CDR1 reads GTSNPN; CDR2 reads SVGIG (reference sequence). The V gene lost 0 bases and the J gene lost 0 bases, with 14 bases spanning the gap. This CDR3 has 17 residues. CDR3 protein: CAWSVWGLGSNTGELFF. CDR3 coding DNA: TGTGCCTGGAGTGTATGGGGACTGGGCTCGAACACCGGGGAGCTGTTTTTT.

The chain has TRBV5-1 and TRBJ2-7; 8 bases align to TRBD2. From germline, CDR1 is SGHRS and CDR2 YFSETQ. After removal of 4 bases from V and 4 bases from J, the junction contained 10 bases not matched to a gene. The CDR3 has 15 amino acids. The CDR3 loop reads CASSSRGGVEYEQYF. The DNA of the CDR3 is TGCGCCAGCAGCAGCCGGGGGGGAGTCGAATACGAGCAGTACTTC.

V and J are TRBV5-4 and TRBJ2-7, with TRBD1 as a possible D gene (7 bases). From germline, CDR1 is SGHNT and CDR2 YYREEE (reference sequence). The CDR3 sequence is 16 residues long. V lost 4 bases and J lost 4, with 21 bases in between. CDR3 loop: CASSLGGSDRVYEQYF. The CDR3 region has the DNA TGTGCCAGCAGCCTGGGGGGTAGTGACAGGGTGTACGAGCAGTACTTC.

CDR3 region: CASSYSAEPPYEQYF. CDR3 nucleotide sequence: TGTGCCAGCAGTTACTCGGCAGAACCCCCCTACGAGCAGTACTTC. The V and J genes are TRBV6-5 and TRBJ2-7; D uncertain. The CDR3 has 15 residues. Germline V gene lookup returns CDR1 MNHEY and CDR2 SVGAGI. V was pared by 0 bases and J by 2 bases, with 11 bases between.

The chain uses TRBV7-6 and TRBJ1-1, with a weak D call TRBD1 (5 bases). Germline V gene sequence: CDR1 SGHVS, CDR2 FNYEAQ. The CDR3 covers 13 residues. V shed 7 bases and J shed 7 bases, with 16 bases lying between them. The chain's CDR3 is CASTQTAISEAFF. CDR3 nucleotide sequence: TGTGCCAGCACCCAGACAGCTATCAGTGAAGCTTTCTTT.

The V and J genes are TRBV30 and TRBJ1-5; weak D call: TRBD1 (6 bases). Germline V gene data show CDR1 as GTSNPN and CDR2 as SVGIG (reference sequence). The CDR3 sequence is 14 residues long. V gave up 4 bases and J gave up 7 bases, with 17 bases separating them. The CDR3 loop is CAWNLHRVGQPQHF. CDR3 DNA: TGTGCCTGGAACCTCCACAGGGTAGGGCAGCCCCAGCATTTT.

The V call is TRBV6-1, the J call TRBJ2-5; the match to TRBD1 covers 7 bases. The J segment lost 4 bases and the V segment lost 6 bases, leaving 8 bases of the junction unmatched. The CDR3 consists of 14 residues. Germline CDR1 is MNHNS and CDR2 is SASEGT. The CDR3 region has the DNA TGTGCCAGCAGCGAACAGGGGTTGGGAGAGACCCAGTACTTC. Its translation is CASSEQGLGETQYF.

The V call is TRBV11-2, the J call TRBJ2-1; no clear D gene. Looked up from germline, CDR1 is SGHAT and CDR2 is FQNNGV. Trimming stripped 1 base from V and 6 bases from J, with 13 bases between. The CDR3 contains 15 residues. The CDR3 nucleotides read TGTGCCAGCAGCTTAGGACTTTCCGTAGTCAATGAGCAGTTCTTC. Protein: CASSLGLSVVNEQFF.

The chain links TRBV4-3 to TRBJ2-1, with TRBD2 identical over 10 bases. V lost 0 bases to trimming and J lost 0 bases; unmatched junction nucleotides: 8. Germline CDR1 is LGHNA and CDR2 is YSLEER. The CDR3 extends over 19 amino acids. CDR3: CASSQDGLAGAHSYNEQFF. CDR3 in DNA: TGCGCCAGCAGCCAAGATGGGCTAGCGGGAGCCCACTCCTACAATGAGCAGTTCTTC.

Remarks on this clone: The same CDR3 is also encoded by other DNA sequences in this sample. The V gene is TRBV11-2, the J gene TRBJ1-1; no clear D. V lost 5 bases, J lost 4 bases, and 8 bases lay in between. The CDR3 contains 12 residues. CDR1 SGHAT and CDR2 FQNNGV come from the germline V gene. The CDR3 sequence is CASSPRGTEAFF. For the CDR3, the DNA is TGTGCCAGCAGCCCCCGGGGCACTGAAGCTTTCTTT.

The gene calls are TRBV9 and TRBJ1-2, with 9 bases identical to TRBD1. The ends lost 4 bases at V and 6 bases at J; junction bases unmatched: 13. Germline V gene lookup returns CDR1 SGDLS and CDR2 YYNGEE. This CDR3 has 16 amino acids. CDR3 region: CASSTTSGTGRHGYTF. The DNA for the CDR3 is TGTGCCAGCAGCACTACGTCCGGGACAGGGCGCCATGGCTACACCTTC.

This sequence joins TRBV6-5 and TRBJ2-6, with D maybe TRBD2 (5 bases). Germline V gene sequence: CDR1 MNHEY, CDR2 SVGAGI. V was trimmed by 3 bases and J by 6 bases, leaving 12 bases between them. The CDR3 is 15 residues long. DNA of the CDR3: TGTGCCAGCAGTTATGTGAGGGCACAGGCCAACGTCCTGACTTTC. Translating gives CASSYVRAQANVLTF.

The V call is TRBV5-6, the J call TRBJ1-6, with 9 bases lining up with TRBD1. This CDR3 spans 16 amino acids. V shed 4 bases, J shed 7 bases, and the junction held 9 bases outside the gene matches. Looked up from germline, CDR1 is SGHDT and CDR2 is YYEEEE. The CDR3 bases are TGTGCCAGCAGCCTAACAGGGGGCCACCTGAATTCACCCCTCCACTTT. The encoded protein is CASSLTGGHLNSPLHF.

Details on this clone: This CDR3 is also generated by other DNA sequences in the sample. This chain connects TRBV5-1 to TRBJ2-3; D perhaps matches TRBD2 (5 bases). This CDR3 is 14 amino acids long. Per the germline V gene, CDR1 is SGHRS and CDR2 is YFSETQ. V shed 2 bases and J shed 2 bases, with 9 bases lying between them. DNA for the CDR3: TGCGCCAGCAGCTTAAGCGGCATCACAGATACGCAGTATTTT. Its translation is CASSLSGITDTQYF.

The V and J genes are TRBV5-1 and TRBJ1-2, with no clear D. The CDR3 runs to 15 residues. Germline V lookup: CDR1 SGHRS, CDR2 YFSETQ. V dropped 0 bases and J dropped 9 bases, with 18 bases sitting between them. This CDR3 reads CASSLDPTGSRSYTF. The CDR3 nucleotides are TGCGCCAGCAGCTTGGACCCGACGGGCTCTAGGAGCTACACCTTC. The full variable domain, completed using reference TRBV5-1 and TRBJ1-2, is KAGVTQTPRYLIKTRGQQVTLSCSPISGHRSVSWYQQTPGQGLQFLFEYFSETQRNKGNFPGRFSGRQFSNSRSEMNVSTLELGDSALYLCASSLDPTGSRSYTFGSGTRLTVV.

This chain links TRBV7-3 with TRBJ2-5; TRBD1 might be the D (6 bases). The germline V gene encodes CDR1 SGHTA and CDR2 FQGTGA. V was shortened by 5 bases and J by 4 bases, with 17 bases between the two germline ends. CDR3 size: 15 residues. The chain's CDR3 is CASSPTGAGVETQYF. CDR3 DNA: TGTGCCAGCAGCCCCACTGGCGCAGGGGTAGAGACCCAGTACTTC.

Written as DNA, the CDR3 is TGTGCCAGCAGCCCGGGACCCTCTAGCGGGATGGCTTACGAGCAGTACTTC. Translation gives CASSPGPSSGMAYEQYF. The chain couples TRBV7-2 to TRBJ2-7; 9 bases are shared with TRBD2. Germline CDR1 SGHTA, CDR2 FQGNSA. The CDR3 consists of 17 residues. Trimming removed 5 bases from V and 4 bases from J; junction bases left unmatched: 15.

The V gene is TRBV7-9, the J gene TRBJ2-3, with TRBD2 identical over 10 bases. The V segment lost 4 bases and the J segment 4 bases; nucleotides outside the gene matches: 5. This CDR3 spans 15 amino acids. From germline, CDR1 is SEHNR and CDR2 FQNEAQ (reference sequence). The CDR3 nucleotides are TGTGCCAGCAGCTCTAGCGGGAGAGGCCCAGATACGCAGTATTTT. This translates into CASSSSGRGPDTQYF.

Notes on this clone: Other DNA sequences in the same sample also yield this CDR3. The chain joins TRBV11-3 to TRBJ2-2; 9 positions agree with TRBD1. Germline CDR1 SGHNT, CDR2 YENEEA. The CDR3 runs to 15 residues. With 5 bases clipped from V and 4 bases from J, the junction kept 5 bases outside the gene matches. The CDR3 nucleotides are TGTGCCAGCAGCCTAGGACAGGGGTCCACCGGGGAGCTGTTTTTT. This translates into CASSLGQGSTGELFF.

This chain connects TRBV5-4 to TRBJ1-3; possible D gene TRBD1, 5 bases. CDR3 length equals 15 residues. Germline V CDR1 and CDR2: SGHNT, YYREEE (reference sequence). V lost 6 bases to trimming and J lost 0 bases, with 13 bases between them. CDR3 sequence (DNA): TGTGCCAGCACCCGGGACGGAACCTCTGGAAACACCATATATTTT. It is translated as CASTRDGTSGNTIYF.